These 17 T cell receptor beta chains share one sample of origin, sequenced in a study of cytomegalovirus exposure and HLA in healthy donors. The study ran its PCR with 60 Vbeta and 13 Jbeta primers. The table came from immunoSEQ multiplex PCR; TCRdb's copy has only in-frame clones and leaves some out. The sample holds about 170,000 clones; around 80% are singletons and the top ten take over 0.65%. Sequenced: PBMCs. The origin of the receptors is a woman younger than 30 in good health and CMV-seronegative.

V gene TRBV19 combines with J gene TRBJ2-5, with D possibly matching TRBD1 (7 bases). This CDR3 spans 13 amino acids. Between the trimmed V and J ends, which lost 6 bases and 9 bases, there was a span of 17 bases. Per the germline V gene, CDR1 is LNHDA and CDR2 is SQIVND (reference sequence). The CDR3 reads CASRTTGSGAQYF. The DNA of the CDR3 is TGTGCCAGTAGGACGACAGGGTCGGGGGCCCAGTACTTC.

This clone has only one observation. The chain recombines TRBV5-5 with TRBJ2-7, with 11 bases fitting TRBD2. The germline V gene has CDR1 SGHKS and CDR2 YYEKEE (reference sequence). J was trimmed by 2 bases and V by 4 bases; bases with no gene match: 8. CDR3 length: 16 amino acids. The CDR3 nucleotides are TGTGCCAGCAGCAGCGACGGGACTAGCGGAACCTACGAGCAGTACTTC. Its translation is CASSSDGTSGTYEQYF.

The chain employs TRBV11-2 and TRBJ2-2; tentative D call: TRBD2 (6 bases). Deletions cut 4 bases from V and 4 bases from J, with 16 bases between. Germline-derived CDR1 and CDR2 are SGHAT and FQNNGV. The CDR3 has 16 residues. DNA of the CDR3: TGTGCCAGCAGCTATTATGGAGGGGCGGGCACCGGGGAGCTGTTTTTT. It yields the protein CASSYYGGAGTGELFF.

This clone counts as medium-sized. The chain recombines TRBV6-1 with TRBJ1-5, with TRBD1 as a possible D gene (5 bases). CDR1 and CDR2 (germline): MNHNS, SASEGT. The CDR3 covers 13 residues. The V end was cut by 6 bases, the J end by 0 bases, with 6 bases between. The DNA of the CDR3 is TGTGCCAGCAGCGACAGTAGCAATCAGCCCCAGCATTTT. It is translated as CASSDSSNQPQHF.

The gene calls are TRBV6-5 and TRBJ2-1, with 9 bases lining up with TRBD2. This CDR3 has 15 amino acids. The V gene's germline CDR1 is MNHEY and CDR2 SVGAGI. V dropped 7 bases and J dropped 0; count of bases not matched to a gene: 4. CDR3 DNA sequence: TGTGCCAGCAATAGCGGGGGTAGCTCCTACAATGAGCAGTTCTTC. Amino acid sequence: CASNSGGSSYNEQFF.

The count of this clone is one. The J gene is TRBJ2-7, the V gene TRBV18; 7 bases match TRBD1. V was pared by 2 bases and J by 9 bases, with 7 bases of the junction left unmatched. The germline V gene encodes CDR1 KGHSH and CDR2 LQKENI. The CDR3 length is 13 residues. In DNA, the CDR3 is TGTGCCAGCTCACCATCCGACAGGGTAGTGCAGTACTTC. Translated, it gives CASSPSDRVVQYF.

This chain joins TRBV18 and TRBJ2-1, with 8 bases lining up with TRBD2. This CDR3 spans 15 amino acids. Germline trimming cut 1 base from V and 9 bases from J; bases unmatched to any gene: 8. The V gene's germline CDR1 is KGHSH and CDR2 LQKENI. CDR3 region: CASSPLVSGSSEQFF. Here the CDR3 DNA reads TGTGCCAGCTCACCACTAGTAAGCGGGAGTAGTGAGCAGTTCTTC.

CDR3 residues: CASSLPGRGTDTQYF. The CDR3 nucleotides read TGTGCCAGCAGTTTACCGGGGAGAGGCACAGATACGCAGTATTTT. The chain joins TRBV28 to TRBJ2-3, with D possibly matching TRBD2 (5 bases). The CDR3 contains 15 residues. The germline V gene encodes CDR1 MDHEN and CDR2 SYDVKM. The V gene lost 2 bases and the J gene lost 1 base, with 10 bases spanning the gap.

The gene calls are TRBV14 and TRBJ2-2; TRBD1 matches 7 bases. CDR3 size: 15 residues. Trimming took 4 bases from V and 7 from J; bases not matched to a gene: 9. Germline CDR1 SGHDN, CDR2 FVKESK. CDR3 region: CASSRGTVGRGELFF. DNA of the CDR3: TGTGCCAGCAGCCGAGGGACAGTCGGACGCGGGGAGCTGTTTTTT.

This clone was detected only a few times. The genes are TRBV30 and TRBJ1-3; 9 nucleotides line up with TRBD1. The germline CDR1 and CDR2 sequences are GTSNPN and SVGIG (reference sequence). The junction had 4 bases not matched to a gene; V was cut back by 5 bases and J by 2 bases. The CDR3 extends over 14 amino acids. CDR3 sequence: CAWGGTGTGNTIYF. The CDR3 bases are TGTGCCTGGGGTGGGACAGGGACTGGAAACACCATATATTTT.

This sequence joins TRBV5-1 and TRBJ2-5; TRBD2 agrees at 10 bases. Per the germline V gene, CDR1 is SGHRS and CDR2 is YFSETQ. The CDR3 is 13 residues long. The J segment lost 5 bases and the V segment lost 4 bases, leaving 2 bases of the junction unmatched. CDR3 nucleotide sequence: TGCGCCAGCAGCCCAGCGGGAGGGGAGACCCAGTACTTC. It codes for CASSPAGGETQYF.

The chain carries TRBV10-3 and TRBJ2-7; 7 bases line up with TRBD2. Germline trimming cut 2 bases from V and 7 bases from J; bases unmatched to any gene: 14. CDR3 length: 16 residues. Germline V gives CDR1 ENHRY, CDR2 SYGVKD. CDR3 nucleotides: TGTGCCATCAGTGAGCCGAGCGGGACGGTTCGGAGGGAGCAGTACTTC. Translated, it gives CAISEPSGTVRREQYF.

The chain is built from TRBV18 and TRBJ1-1; the D gene is possibly TRBD1 (5 bases). Deletions cut 1 base from V and 1 base from J, with 10 bases between. Germline V lookup: CDR1 KGHSH, CDR2 LQKENI. This CDR3 is 15 amino acids long. DNA of the CDR3: TGTGCCAGCTCACCACAGGGGTCGGGGAACACTGAAGCTTTCTTT. Translation gives CASSPQGSGNTEAFF. Together with reference TRBV18 and TRBJ1-1, the CDR3 gives the full variable domain: NAGVMQNPRHLVRRRGQEARLRCSPMKGHSHVYWYRQLPEEGLKFMVYLQKENIIDESGMPKERFSAEFPKEGPSILRIQQVVRGDSAAYFCASSPQGSGNTEAFFGQGTRLTVV.

J is TRBJ2-7 and V is TRBV28; 9 bases match TRBD1. Germline V gives CDR1 MDHEN, CDR2 SYDVKM. This CDR3 contains 14 residues. V lost 7 bases, J lost 4 bases, and 8 bases stayed unmatched. CDR3: CASKEDRGLYEQYF. CDR3 sequence (DNA): TGTGCCAGCAAGGAGGACAGGGGTTTGTACGAGCAGTACTTC.

The rearrangement uses TRBV6-1 and TRBJ2-7, with TRBD1 identical over 8 bases. V shed 6 bases, J shed 3 bases, and the junction held 7 bases outside the gene matches. This CDR3 is built from 14 residues. From germline, CDR1 is MNHNS and CDR2 SASEGT. In DNA, the CDR3 is TGTGCCAGCAGGGTTGGGGACAGGATCTACGAGCAGTACTTC. Protein: CASRVGDRIYEQYF.

This clone was detected a few times. CDR3 DNA sequence: TGTGCCACTCAGGGGTTTATCGTGGATACGCAGTATTTT. It yields the protein CATQGFIVDTQYF. This chain connects TRBV2 to TRBJ2-3, with a tentative D call TRBD1 (6 bases). Trimming stripped 10 bases from V and 6 bases from J, with 17 bases between. The germline gives CDR1 SNHLY, CDR2 FYNNEI. This CDR3 comprises 13 residues.

J is TRBJ1-4 and V is TRBV5-1, with 8 bases fitting TRBD1. CDR3 length: 16 residues. CDR1 is SGHRS and CDR2 is YFSETQ in the germline V gene. V lost 4 bases, J lost 7 bases, and 12 bases stayed unmatched. The CDR3 region has the DNA TGCGCCAGCAGCCTCGGACAGGGTTCGTCTAGTGAAAAACTGTTTTTT. This translates into CASSLGQGSSSEKLFF.